The present T cell receptor (beta chain) was sequenced within a study of blood T cell repertoires in COVID-19. For the study at large: Acute and convalescent COVID-19 specimens originated in the United States, Italy and Spain.

Trimming took off 0 bases at V and 0 bases at J, with 6 bases between the two ends. CDR3 length: 15 amino acids. Germline values: CDR1 LGHDT, CDR2 YNNKEL (reference sequence). Seattle researchers signed up patients amid active infection and tracked them longitudinally. Sequenced by immunoSEQ multiplex PCR; TCRdb stores in-frame clones only, minus some. This sample has around 250,000 clones; about 83% occur once, and the top ten carry 5% to 6%. The sequencing sample was made of peripheral blood. The chain uses TRBV3-1 (or the pseudogene TRBV3-2) and TRBJ1-3; D gene ambiguous. The source is a woman aged 80 or over with COVID-19, enrolled during active disease. The chain's CDR3 is CASSQDGISGNTIYF. The CDR3 DNA sequence: TGTGCCAGCAGCCAAGACGGTATCTCTGGAAACACCATATATTTT.